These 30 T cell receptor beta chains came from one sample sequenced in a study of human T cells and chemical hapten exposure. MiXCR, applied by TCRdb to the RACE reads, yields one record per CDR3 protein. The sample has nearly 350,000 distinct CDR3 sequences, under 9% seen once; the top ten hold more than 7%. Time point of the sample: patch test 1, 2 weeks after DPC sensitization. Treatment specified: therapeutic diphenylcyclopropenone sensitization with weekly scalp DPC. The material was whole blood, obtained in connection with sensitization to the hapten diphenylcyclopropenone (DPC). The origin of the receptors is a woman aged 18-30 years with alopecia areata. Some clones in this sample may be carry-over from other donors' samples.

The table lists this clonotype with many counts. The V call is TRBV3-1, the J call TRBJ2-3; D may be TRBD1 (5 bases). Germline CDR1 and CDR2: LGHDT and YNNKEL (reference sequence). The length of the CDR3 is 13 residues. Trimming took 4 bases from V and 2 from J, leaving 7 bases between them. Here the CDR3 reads CASSRRATDTQYF. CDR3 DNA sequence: TGTGCCAGCAGCCGCAGGGCCACAGATACGCAGTATTTT.

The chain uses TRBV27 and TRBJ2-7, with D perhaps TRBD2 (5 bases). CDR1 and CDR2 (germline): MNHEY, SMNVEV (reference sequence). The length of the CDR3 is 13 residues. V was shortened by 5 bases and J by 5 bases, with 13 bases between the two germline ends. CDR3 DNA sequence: TGTGCCAGCAGTAAGCAGCGGCGGAACGAGCAGTACTTC. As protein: CASSKQRRNEQYF.

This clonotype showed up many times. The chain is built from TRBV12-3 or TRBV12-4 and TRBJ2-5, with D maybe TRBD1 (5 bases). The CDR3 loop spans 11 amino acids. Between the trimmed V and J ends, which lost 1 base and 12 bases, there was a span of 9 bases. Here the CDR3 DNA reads TGTGCCAGCAGTTTAGGCCAGGGCAAGTACTTC. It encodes CASSLGQGKYF.

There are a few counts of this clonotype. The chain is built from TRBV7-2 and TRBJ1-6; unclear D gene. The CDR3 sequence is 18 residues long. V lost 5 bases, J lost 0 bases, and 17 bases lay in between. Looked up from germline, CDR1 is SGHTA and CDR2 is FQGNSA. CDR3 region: CASSPTGSVRSYNSPLHF. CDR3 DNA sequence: TGTGCCAGCAGCCCCACCGGCAGTGTACGCTCCTATAATTCACCCCTCCACTTT.

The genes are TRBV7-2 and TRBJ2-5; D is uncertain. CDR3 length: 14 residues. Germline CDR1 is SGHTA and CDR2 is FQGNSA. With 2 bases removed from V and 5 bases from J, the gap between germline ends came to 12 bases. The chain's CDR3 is CASSLRAGPETQYF. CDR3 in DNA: TGTGCCAGCAGCTTAAGGGCAGGTCCTGAGACCCAGTACTTC.

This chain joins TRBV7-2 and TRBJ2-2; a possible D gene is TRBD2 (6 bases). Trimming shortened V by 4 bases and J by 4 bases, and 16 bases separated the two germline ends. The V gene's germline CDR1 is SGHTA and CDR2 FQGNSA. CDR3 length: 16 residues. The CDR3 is CASSSSRGTVTGELFF. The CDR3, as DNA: TGTGCCAGCAGCTCCTCGCGGGGCACTGTCACCGGGGAGCTGTTTTTT.

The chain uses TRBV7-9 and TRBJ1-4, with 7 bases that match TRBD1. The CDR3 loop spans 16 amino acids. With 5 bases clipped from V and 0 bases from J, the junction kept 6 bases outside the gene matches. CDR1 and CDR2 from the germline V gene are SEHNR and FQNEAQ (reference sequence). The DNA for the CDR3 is TGTGCCAGCAGCCCAAACAGGGGAGCAACTAATGAAAAACTGTTTTTT. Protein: CASSPNRGATNEKLFF. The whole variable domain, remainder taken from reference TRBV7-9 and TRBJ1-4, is DTGVSQNPRHKITKRGQNVTFRCDPISEHNRLYWYRQTLGQGPEFLTYFQNEAQLEKSRLLSDRFSAERPKGSFSTLEIQRTEQGDSAMYLCASSPNRGATNEKLFFGSGTQLSVL.

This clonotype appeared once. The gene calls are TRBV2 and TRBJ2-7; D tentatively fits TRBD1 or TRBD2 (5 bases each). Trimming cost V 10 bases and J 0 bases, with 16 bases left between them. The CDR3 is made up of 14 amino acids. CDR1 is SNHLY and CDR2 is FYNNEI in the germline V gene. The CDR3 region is CAIRLTGSSYEQYF. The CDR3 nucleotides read TGTGCCATCAGACTAACAGGAAGCTCCTACGAGCAGTACTTC. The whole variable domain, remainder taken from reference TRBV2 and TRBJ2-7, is EPEVTQTPSHQVTQMGQEVILRCVPISNHLYFYWYRQILGQKVEFLVSFYNNEISEKSEIFDDQFSVERPDGSNFTLKIRSTKLEDSAMYFCAIRLTGSSYEQYFGPGTRLTVT.

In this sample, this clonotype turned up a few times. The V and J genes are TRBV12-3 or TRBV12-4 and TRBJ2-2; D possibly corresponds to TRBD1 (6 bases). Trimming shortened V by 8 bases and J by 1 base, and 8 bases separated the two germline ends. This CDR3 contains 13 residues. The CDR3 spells CASGDMNTGELFF. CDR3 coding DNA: TGTGCCAGCGGGGACATGAACACCGGGGAGCTGTTTTTT.

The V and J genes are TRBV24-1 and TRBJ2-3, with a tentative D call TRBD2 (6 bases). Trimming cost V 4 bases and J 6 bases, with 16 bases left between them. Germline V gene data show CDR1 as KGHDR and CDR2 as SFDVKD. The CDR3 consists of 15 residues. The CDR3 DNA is TGTGCCACCAGTGACGGGACTTGGCAAGCGGATACGCAGTATTTT. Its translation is CATSDGTWQADTQYF.

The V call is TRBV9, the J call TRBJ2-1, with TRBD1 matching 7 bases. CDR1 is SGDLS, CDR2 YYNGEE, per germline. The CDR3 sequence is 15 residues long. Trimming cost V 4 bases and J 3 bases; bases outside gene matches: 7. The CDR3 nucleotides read TGTGCCAGCAGCTTAACGACAGGGTTCTACAATGAGCAGTTCTTC. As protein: CASSLTTGFYNEQFF.

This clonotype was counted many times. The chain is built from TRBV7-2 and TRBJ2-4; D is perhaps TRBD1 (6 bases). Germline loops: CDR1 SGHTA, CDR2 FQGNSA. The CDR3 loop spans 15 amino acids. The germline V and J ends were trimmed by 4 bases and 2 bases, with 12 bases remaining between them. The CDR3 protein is CASSSRGASKNIQYF. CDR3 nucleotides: TGTGCCAGCAGCTCCAGGGGCGCTTCCAAAAACATTCAGTACTTC.

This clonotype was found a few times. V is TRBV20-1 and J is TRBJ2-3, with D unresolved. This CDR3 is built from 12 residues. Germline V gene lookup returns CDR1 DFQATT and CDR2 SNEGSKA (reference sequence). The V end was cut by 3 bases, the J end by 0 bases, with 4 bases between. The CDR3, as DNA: TGCAGTGCTAGCCCTAGCACAGATACGCAGTATTTT. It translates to CSASPSTDTQYF.

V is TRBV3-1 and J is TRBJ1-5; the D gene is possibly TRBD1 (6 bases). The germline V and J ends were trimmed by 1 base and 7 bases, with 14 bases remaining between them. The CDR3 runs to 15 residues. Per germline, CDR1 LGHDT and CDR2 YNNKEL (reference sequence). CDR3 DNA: TGTGCCAGCAGCCAAGGACTTACAGGGATGCAGCCCCAGCATTTT. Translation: CASSQGLTGMQPQHF.

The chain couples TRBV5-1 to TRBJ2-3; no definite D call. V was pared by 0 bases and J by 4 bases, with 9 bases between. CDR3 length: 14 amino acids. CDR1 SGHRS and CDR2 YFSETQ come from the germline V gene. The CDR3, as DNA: TGCGCCAGCAGCTTGGGGGCTCTGCCAGATACGCAGTATTTT. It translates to CASSLGALPDTQYF.

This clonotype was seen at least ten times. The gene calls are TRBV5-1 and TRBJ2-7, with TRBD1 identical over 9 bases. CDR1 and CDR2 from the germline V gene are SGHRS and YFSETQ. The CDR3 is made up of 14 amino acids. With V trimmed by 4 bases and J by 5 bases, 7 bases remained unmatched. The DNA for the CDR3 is TGCGCCAGCAGCCCGGGACAGGGCAGGGACGAGCAGTACTTC. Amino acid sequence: CASSPGQGRDEQYF.

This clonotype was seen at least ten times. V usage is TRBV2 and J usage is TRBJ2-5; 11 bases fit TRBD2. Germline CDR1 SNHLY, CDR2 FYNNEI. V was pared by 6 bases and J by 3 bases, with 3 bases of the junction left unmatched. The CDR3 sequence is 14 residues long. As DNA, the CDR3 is TGTGCCAGCAGCGAACTAGCGGGGGAAGAGACCCAGTACTTC. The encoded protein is CASSELAGEETQYF.

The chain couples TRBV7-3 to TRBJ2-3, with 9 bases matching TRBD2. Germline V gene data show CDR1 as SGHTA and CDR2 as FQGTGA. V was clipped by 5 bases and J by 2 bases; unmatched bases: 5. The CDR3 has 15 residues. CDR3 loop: CASSISGGPTDTQYF. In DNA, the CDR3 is TGTGCCAGCAGCATCAGCGGGGGGCCCACAGATACGCAGTATTTT.

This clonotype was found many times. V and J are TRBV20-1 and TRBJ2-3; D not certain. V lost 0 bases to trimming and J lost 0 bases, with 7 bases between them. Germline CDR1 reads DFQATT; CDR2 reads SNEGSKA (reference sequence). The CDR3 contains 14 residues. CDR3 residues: CSARDPDSTDTQYF. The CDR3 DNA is TGCAGTGCTAGAGACCCCGACAGCACAGATACGCAGTATTTT.

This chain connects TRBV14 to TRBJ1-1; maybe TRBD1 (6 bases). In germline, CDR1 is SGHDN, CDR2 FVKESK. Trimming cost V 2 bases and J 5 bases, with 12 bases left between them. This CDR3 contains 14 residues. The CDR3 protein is CASSQSHTGTEAFF. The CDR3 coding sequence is TGTGCCAGCAGCCAAAGCCATACAGGGACTGAAGCTTTCTTT.

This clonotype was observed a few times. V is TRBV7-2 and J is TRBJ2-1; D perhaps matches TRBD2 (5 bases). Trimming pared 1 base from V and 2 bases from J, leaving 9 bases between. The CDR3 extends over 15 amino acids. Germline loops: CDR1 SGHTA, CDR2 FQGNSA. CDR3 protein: CASSLVASPYNEQFF. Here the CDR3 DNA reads TGTGCCAGCAGCTTAGTGGCTAGCCCCTACAATGAGCAGTTCTTC.

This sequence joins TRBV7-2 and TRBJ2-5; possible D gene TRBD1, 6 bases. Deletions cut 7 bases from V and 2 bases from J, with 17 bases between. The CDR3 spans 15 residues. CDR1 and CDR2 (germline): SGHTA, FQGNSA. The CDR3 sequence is CASTTLGGQQETQYF. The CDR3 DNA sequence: TGTGCCAGCACCACCTTAGGTGGACAGCAAGAGACCCAGTACTTC.

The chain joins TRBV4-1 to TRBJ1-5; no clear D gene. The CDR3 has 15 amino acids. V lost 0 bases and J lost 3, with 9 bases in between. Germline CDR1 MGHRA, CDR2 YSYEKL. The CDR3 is CASSQEGFYNQPQHF. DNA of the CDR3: TGCGCCAGCAGCCAAGAAGGGTTTTACAATCAGCCCCAGCATTTT.

Written as DNA, the CDR3 is TGTGCCAGCAGCTTTGTTGGGACGGCTAATGAAAAACTGTTTTTT. It specifies CASSFVGTANEKLFF. The chain links TRBV5-6 to TRBJ1-4; a weak D match, TRBD1 (5 bases). V shed 2 bases and J shed 3 bases, with 11 bases lying between them. CDR3 length: 15 residues. Germline CDR1 SGHDT, CDR2 YYEEEE.

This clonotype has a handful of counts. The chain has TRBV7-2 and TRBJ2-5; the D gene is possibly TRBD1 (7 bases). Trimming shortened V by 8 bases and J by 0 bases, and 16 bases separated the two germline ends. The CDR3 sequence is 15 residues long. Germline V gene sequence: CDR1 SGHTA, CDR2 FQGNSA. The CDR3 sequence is CASGGTATYQETQYF. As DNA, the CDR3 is TGTGCCAGCGGGGGGACAGCTACGTACCAAGAGACCCAGTACTTC.

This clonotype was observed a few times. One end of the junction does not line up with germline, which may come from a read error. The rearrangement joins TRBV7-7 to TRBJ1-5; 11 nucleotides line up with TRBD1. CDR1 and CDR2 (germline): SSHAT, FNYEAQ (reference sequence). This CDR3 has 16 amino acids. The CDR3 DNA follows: TGTGCTAGCAGCTTATTTCCGGACAGGGGGCAACAGCCCCAGCATTTT. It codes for CASSLFPDRGQQPQHF.

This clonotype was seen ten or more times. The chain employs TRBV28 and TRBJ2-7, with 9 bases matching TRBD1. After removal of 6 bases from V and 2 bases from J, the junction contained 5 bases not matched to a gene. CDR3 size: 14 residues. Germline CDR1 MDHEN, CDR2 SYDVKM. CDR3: CASRATGGPYEQYF. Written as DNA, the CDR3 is TGTGCCAGCAGAGCTACAGGGGGCCCCTACGAGCAGTACTTC.

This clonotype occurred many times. The CDR3 DNA reads TGTGCCAGCAGCCAAACAGGGAGAAGTTCACCCCTCCACTTT. It codes for CASSQTGRSSPLHF. The chain combines TRBV11-2 with TRBJ1-6, with TRBD1 as a possible D gene (6 bases). The CDR3 is made up of 14 amino acids. The V and J ends lost 5 bases and 9 bases respectively, with 14 bases between them. Germline loops: CDR1 SGHAT, CDR2 FQNNGV.

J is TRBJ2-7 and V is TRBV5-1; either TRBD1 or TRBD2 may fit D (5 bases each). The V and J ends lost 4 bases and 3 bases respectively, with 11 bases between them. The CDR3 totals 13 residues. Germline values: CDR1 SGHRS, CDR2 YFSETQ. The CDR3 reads CASSRDVGYEQYF. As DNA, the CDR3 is TGCGCCAGCAGCCGGGACGTGGGCTACGAGCAGTACTTC.

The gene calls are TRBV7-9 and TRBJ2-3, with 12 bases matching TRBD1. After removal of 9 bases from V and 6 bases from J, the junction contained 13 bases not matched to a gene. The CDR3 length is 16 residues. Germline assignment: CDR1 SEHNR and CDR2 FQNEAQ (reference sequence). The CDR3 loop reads CASTVGTGGASDTQYF. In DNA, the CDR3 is TGTGCCAGTACAGTGGGGACAGGGGGCGCTTCCGATACGCAGTATTTT.